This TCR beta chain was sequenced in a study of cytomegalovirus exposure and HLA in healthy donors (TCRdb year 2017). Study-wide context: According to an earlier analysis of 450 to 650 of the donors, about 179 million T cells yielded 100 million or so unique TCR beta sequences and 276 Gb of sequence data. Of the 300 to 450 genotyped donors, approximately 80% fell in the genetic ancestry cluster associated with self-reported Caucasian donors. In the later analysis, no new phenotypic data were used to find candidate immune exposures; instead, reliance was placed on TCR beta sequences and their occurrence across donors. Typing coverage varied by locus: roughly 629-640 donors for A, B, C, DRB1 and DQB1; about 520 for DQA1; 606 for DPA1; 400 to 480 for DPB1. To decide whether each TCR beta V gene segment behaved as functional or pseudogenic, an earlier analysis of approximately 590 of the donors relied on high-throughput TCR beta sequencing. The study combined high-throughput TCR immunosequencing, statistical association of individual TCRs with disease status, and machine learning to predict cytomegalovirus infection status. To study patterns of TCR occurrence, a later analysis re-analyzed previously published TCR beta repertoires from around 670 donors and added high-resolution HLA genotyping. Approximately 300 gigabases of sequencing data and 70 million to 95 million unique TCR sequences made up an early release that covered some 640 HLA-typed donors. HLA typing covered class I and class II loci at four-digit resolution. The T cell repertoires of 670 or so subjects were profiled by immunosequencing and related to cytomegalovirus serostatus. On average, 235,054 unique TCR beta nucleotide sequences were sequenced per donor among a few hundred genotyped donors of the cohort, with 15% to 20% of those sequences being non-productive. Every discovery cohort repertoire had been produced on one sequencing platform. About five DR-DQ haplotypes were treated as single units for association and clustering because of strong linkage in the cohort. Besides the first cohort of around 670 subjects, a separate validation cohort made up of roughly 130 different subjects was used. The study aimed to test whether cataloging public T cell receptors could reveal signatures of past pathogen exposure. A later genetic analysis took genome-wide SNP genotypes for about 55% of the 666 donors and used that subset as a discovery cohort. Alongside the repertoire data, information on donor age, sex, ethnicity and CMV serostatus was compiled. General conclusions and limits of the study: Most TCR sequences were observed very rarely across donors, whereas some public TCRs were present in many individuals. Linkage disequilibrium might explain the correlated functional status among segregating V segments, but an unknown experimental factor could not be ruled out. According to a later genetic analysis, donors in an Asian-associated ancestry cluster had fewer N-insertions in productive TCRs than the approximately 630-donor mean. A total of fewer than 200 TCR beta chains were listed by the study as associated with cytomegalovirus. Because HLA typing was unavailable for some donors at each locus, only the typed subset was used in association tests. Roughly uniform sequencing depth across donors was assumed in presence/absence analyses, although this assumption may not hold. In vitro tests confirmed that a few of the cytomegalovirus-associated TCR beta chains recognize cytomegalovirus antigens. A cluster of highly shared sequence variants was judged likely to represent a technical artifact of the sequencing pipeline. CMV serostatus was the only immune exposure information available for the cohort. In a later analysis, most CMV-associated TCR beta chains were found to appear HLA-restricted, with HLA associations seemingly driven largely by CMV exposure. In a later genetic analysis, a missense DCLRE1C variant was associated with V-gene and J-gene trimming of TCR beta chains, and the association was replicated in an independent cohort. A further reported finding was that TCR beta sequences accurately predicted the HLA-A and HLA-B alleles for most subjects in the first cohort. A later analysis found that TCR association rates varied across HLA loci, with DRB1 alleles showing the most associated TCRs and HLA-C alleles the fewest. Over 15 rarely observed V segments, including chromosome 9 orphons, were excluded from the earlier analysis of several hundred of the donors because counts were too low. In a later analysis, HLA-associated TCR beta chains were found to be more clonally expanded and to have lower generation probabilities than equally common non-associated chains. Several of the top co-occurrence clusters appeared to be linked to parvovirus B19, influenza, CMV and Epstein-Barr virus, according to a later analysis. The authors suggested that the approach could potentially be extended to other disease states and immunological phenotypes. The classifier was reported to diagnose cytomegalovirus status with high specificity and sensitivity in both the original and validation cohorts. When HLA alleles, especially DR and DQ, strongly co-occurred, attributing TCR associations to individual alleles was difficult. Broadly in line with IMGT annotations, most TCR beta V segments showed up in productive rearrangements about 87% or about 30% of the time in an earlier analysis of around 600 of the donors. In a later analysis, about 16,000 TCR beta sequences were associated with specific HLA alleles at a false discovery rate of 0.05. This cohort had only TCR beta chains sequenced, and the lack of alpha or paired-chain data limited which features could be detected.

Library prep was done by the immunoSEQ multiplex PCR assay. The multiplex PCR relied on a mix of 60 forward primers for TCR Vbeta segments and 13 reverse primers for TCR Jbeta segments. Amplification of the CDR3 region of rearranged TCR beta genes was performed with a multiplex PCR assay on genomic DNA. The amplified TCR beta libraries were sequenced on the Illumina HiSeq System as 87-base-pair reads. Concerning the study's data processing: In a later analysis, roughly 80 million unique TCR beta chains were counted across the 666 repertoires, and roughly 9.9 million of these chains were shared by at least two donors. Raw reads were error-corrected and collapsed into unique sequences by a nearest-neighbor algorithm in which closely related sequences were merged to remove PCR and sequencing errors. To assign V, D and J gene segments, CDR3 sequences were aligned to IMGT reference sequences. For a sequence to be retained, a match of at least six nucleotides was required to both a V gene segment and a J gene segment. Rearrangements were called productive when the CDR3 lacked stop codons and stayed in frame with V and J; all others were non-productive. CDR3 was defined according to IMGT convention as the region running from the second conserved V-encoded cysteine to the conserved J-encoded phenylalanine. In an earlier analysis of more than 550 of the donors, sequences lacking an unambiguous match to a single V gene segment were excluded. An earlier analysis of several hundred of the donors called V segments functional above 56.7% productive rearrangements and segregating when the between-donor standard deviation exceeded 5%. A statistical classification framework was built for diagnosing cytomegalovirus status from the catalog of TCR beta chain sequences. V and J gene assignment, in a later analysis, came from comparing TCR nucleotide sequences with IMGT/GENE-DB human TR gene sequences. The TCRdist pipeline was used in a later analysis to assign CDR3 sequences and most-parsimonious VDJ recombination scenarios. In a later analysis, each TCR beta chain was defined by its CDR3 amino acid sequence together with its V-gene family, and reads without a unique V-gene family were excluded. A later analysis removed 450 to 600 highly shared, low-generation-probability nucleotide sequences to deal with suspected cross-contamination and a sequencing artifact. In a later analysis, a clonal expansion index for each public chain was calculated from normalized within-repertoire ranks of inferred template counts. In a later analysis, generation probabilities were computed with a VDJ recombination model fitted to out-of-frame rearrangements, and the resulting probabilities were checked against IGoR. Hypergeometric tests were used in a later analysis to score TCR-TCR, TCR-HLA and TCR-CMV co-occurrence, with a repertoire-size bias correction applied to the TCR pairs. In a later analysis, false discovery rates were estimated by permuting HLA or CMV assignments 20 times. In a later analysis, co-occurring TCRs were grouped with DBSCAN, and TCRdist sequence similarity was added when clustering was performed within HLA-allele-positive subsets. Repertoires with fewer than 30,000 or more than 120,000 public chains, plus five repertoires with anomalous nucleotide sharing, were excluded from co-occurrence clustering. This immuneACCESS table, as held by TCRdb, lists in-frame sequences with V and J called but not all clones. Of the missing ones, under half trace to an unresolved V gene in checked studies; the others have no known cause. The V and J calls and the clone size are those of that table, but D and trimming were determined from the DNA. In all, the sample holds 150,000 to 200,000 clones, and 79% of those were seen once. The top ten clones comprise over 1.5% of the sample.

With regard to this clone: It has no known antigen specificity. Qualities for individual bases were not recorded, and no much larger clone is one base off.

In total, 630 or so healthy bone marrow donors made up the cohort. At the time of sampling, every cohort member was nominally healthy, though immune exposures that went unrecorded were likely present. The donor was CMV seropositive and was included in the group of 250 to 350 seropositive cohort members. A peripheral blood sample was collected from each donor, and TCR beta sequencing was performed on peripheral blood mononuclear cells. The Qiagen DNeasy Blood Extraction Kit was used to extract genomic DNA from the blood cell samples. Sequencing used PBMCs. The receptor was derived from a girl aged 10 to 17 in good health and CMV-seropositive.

The sequence in DNA is TGTGCCATCAGTGAAGCCCCGGAGAGTGGCTACACCTTC. Its translation is CAISEAPESGYTF. Recombination connected TRBV10-3 to TRBJ1-2, with the D gene call left open. Trimming takes 3 bases from V and 7 bases from J, and the germline ends sit 12 bases apart. From a lookup of the germline V gene, CDR1 and CDR2 are ENHRY and SYGVKD. From its cysteine to its phenylalanine, the CDR3 spans 13 amino acids. The entry retains the CDR3 DNA only, 39 bases that are in frame from base 1.